This T cell receptor (beta chain) originates from a study of blood T cells in healthy people across ages (dated by TCRdb to the mid-2010s). Describing the broader study: In model experiments, roughly one uniquely barcoded TCR beta cDNA molecule per two T cells was captured by template switching. The study measured age-related changes in TCR beta repertoire diversity using deep sequencing normalized with unique cDNA molecular identifiers. The donors were divided into four age groups: young (average around 16 years), middle-aged (around 37), aged (approximately 59) and long-lived (about 84). To avoid experimental bias, donors of different ages were distributed randomly across sequencing lanes. Using the same blood draw, the study looked at two additional independent replicas of 1 million unique cDNA reads for two donors, one aged 18 to 30 and the other aged 80 or older. The full study reports these points: The long-lived group showed more naive CD4+ T cells, fewer expanded clones and increased TCR diversity than the aged group, suggesting age selection. Observed TCR beta diversity per million T cells fell roughly linearly with age, and a significant reduction was already apparent by age around 40. Because the CMV infection status of the donors was unknown, age-related changes in expanded clonotypes may potentially have been confounded. Because profiling used bulk unsorted PBMCs, naive and antigen-experienced compartments could not be compared conclusively. Estimates of total diversity based on one million sequenced T cells were regarded as lower bounds and as underestimates. There was a strong correlation between observed TCR beta diversity and the percentage of naive T cells measured by flow cytometry.

The germline V gene specifies SGHDN as CDR1 and FVKESK as CDR2. The CDR3 goes from the cysteine to the phenylalanine over 13 residues. Solely the CDR3 DNA is kept, with 39 bases framed from the first base. A distance of 7 bases separates the germline ends of V and J, which lose 0 bases and 4 bases respectively. Concerning this clonotype itself: Its antigen is currently not known. There are no base qualities to consult, and no much larger clone falls within one base.

Systemically healthy Caucasian individuals from Russia, 39 in total and aged about 6 to 95 years, were included as donors. Each donor gave about 9.7 milliliters of peripheral blood, drawn into EDTA-treated Vacutainer tubes. Ficoll-Paque density-gradient centrifugation was used to isolate PBMCs, with at least 6 million per sample. Trizol reagent was used to extract total RNA from PBMCs, with at least 5 micrograms per sample. For every donor, an aliquot of PBMCs went through flow cytometry to measure the percentages of naive CD45RAhigh/CD27high T cells. Receptor libraries were prepared by 5' RACE. Sequenced using an Illumina HiSeq 2500. A second PCR of roughly 6 to 11 cycles was run with a J-beta primer mix and a sample-barcoded 5' primer. A unique molecular identifier was introduced onto each TCR beta cDNA molecule by a template-switch 5' adaptor carrying 12 random nucleotides. At least 3 million CDR3-containing paired-end reads were obtained from each sample. First-strand cDNA synthesis was performed from all RNA using the Mint cDNA synthesis kit, with priming by a TRBC-specific oligonucleotide. Following uracil-DNA glycosylase treatment, a first 18-cycle PCR with universal primers M1SS and BC2_uni_R was performed on all cDNA. Under the source paper's analysis protocol: For normalization, 1 million high-quality reads, each with a distinct molecular identifier, were randomly selected from each sample. Reads with shared molecular identifiers were discarded instead of being binned into consensus sequences. MiTCR, set to a Q25 quality threshold and the strictest error-elimination algorithm, was used for CDR3 identification, clonotype clustering and error correction. Lower-bound total TCR beta diversity was estimated with a nonparametric unseen species model using Euler transformation. TCRdb passed the public sequencing reads through fastp at Q25 and MiXCR, retaining productive beta sequences. Rows with one shared CDR3 protein collapse into an entry with the most common genes and DNA. The V and J calls, along with clone size, are taken from TCRdb and not from the paper's own processing. Recorded for this sample are over a million distinct CDR3 sequences; around 45% of them occurred a single time. Approximately 19% of the sample goes to the ten largest clones.

The TCR comes from an older woman in good health. Sequencing input: blood. The sequence is built from TRBV14 and TRBJ2-7; no confident D gene assignment can be made. The CDR3 protein is CASSQDLLYEQYF. The DNA reads as follows: TGTGCCAGCAGCCAAGATTTACTGTACGAGCAGTACTTC.